The 7 T cell receptor beta chains below were found in one sample sequenced in a study of T cell changes during pregnancy in multiple sclerosis. Only in-frame clones appear in the TCRdb table, and some are missing; sequencing was by immunoSEQ multiplex PCR. The repertoire holds about 40,000 clones, with around nine tenths as singletons. Sequencing was performed on peripheral blood, taken before pregnancy. All receptors derive from a female donor with multiple sclerosis, enrolled in a pregnancy study.

This chain links TRBV6-4 with TRBJ2-4; the match to TRBD2 covers 12 bases. CDR1 MRHNA and CDR2 SNTAGT come from the germline V gene. Unmatched junction bases numbered 9, after V lost 6 bases and J lost 6 bases. The CDR3 is 16 residues long. In nucleotides, the CDR3 is TGTGCCAGCAGCTCGACTAGCGGGGGCACGGGAAACATTCAGTACTTC. The encoded protein is CASSSTSGGTGNIQYF.

This clone was counted a single time. The V gene is TRBV7-6, the J gene TRBJ2-1; 9 bases are a match to TRBD2. CDR1 is SGHVS and CDR2 is FNYEAQ in the germline V gene. The V segment lost 7 bases and the J segment 2 bases; nucleotides outside the gene matches: 3. This CDR3 region has 14 residues. CDR3 bases: TGTGCCAGCACCGCTAGCGGGACCTACAATGAGCAGTTCTTC. As protein: CASTASGTYNEQFF.

This clone appeared a few times. V gene TRBV6-1 combines with J gene TRBJ1-5; TRBD1 aligns across 9 bases. Per germline, CDR1 MNHNS and CDR2 SASEGT. The length of the CDR3 is 16 residues. Losses at the gene ends were 5 bases for V and 5 bases for J; bases not matched to a gene: 10. CDR3 region: CASSQEAGQGYQPQHF. The CDR3 nucleotides read TGTGCCAGCAGTCAAGAGGCGGGACAGGGTTATCAGCCCCAGCATTTT.

The chain recombines TRBV7-3 with TRBJ2-1; 12 nucleotides align to TRBD2. Trimming cost V 3 bases and J 3 bases; bases outside gene matches: 3. CDR3 size: 16 residues. Germline V gene lookup returns CDR1 SGHTA and CDR2 FQGTGA. The DNA for the CDR3 is TGTGCCAGCAGCTTTATGACTAGCGGGAGCTACAATGAGCAGTTCTTC. Its translation: CASSFMTSGSYNEQFF.

The chain has TRBV19 and TRBJ2-7, with 11 bases that match TRBD2. Per germline, CDR1 LNHDA and CDR2 SQIVND (reference sequence). This CDR3 contains 15 residues. V was clipped by 3 bases and J by 4 bases; unmatched bases: 5. CDR3 sequence: CASSIGRLAGYEQYF. CDR3 bases: TGTGCCAGTAGTATCGGGCGACTAGCGGGATACGAGCAGTACTTC.

The chain has TRBV7-2 and TRBJ2-1; D is ambiguous. V was trimmed by 1 base and J by 4 bases, leaving 8 bases between them. The germline gives CDR1 SGHTA, CDR2 FQGNSA. The CDR3 sequence is 14 residues long. Here the CDR3 DNA reads TGTGCCAGCAGCTTAGAAGTGACTTACAATGAGCAGTTCTTC. It yields the protein CASSLEVTYNEQFF.

The rearrangement joins TRBV6-5 to TRBJ1-3; no clear D. Trimming left V 6 bases short and J 0 bases short, with 9 bases between. Germline V gene lookup returns CDR1 MNHEY and CDR2 SVGAGI. The CDR3 runs 14 residues. CDR3 in amino acids: CASRSHLSGNTIYF. Here the CDR3 DNA reads TGTGCCAGCAGGAGTCACCTCTCTGGAAACACCATATATTTT.